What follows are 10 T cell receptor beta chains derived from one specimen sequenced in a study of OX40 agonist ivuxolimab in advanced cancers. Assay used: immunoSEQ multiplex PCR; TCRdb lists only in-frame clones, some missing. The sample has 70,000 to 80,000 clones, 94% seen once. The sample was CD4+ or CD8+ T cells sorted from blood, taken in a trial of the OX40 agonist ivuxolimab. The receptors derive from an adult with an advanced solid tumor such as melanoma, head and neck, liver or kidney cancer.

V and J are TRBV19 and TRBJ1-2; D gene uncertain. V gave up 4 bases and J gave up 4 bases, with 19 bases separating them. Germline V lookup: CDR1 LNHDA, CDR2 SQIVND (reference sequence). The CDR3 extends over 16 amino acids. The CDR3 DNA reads TGTGCCAGTAGTACCTCAAGCTTCGAGAGACCCTATGGCTACACCTTC. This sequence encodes CASSTSSFERPYGYTF. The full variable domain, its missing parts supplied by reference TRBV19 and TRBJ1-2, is DGGITQSPKYLFRKEGQNVTLSCEQNLNHDAMYWYRQDPGQGLRLIYYSQIVNDFQKGDIAEGYSVSREKKESFPLTVTSAQKNPTAFYLCASSTSSFERPYGYTFGSGTRLTVV.

CDR3 sequence (DNA): TGTGCCAGCAGCTCTTCTAGCGGGAGAGGCAATGAGCAGTTCTTC. Residues: CASSSSSGRGNEQFF. The chain employs TRBV7-8 and TRBJ2-1; 10 bases line up with TRBD2. The CDR3 has 15 residues. V was clipped by 4 bases and J by 6 bases; unmatched bases: 6. The germline gives CDR1 SGHVS, CDR2 FQNEAQ. Filled out from reference TRBV7-8 and TRBJ2-1, the complete variable domain reads GAGVSQSPRYKVAKRGQDVALRCDPISGHVSLFWYQQALGQGPEFLTYFQNEAQLDKSGLPSDRFFAERPEGSVSTLKIQRTQQEDSAVYLCASSSSSGRGNEQFFGPGTRLTVL.

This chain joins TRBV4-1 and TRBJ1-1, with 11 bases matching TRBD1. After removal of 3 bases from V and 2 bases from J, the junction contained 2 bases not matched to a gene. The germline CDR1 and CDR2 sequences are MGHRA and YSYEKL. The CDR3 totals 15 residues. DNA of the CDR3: TGCGCCAGCAGCCACTGGACAGGGGGCAACACTGAAGCTTTCTTT. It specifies CASSHWTGGNTEAFF.

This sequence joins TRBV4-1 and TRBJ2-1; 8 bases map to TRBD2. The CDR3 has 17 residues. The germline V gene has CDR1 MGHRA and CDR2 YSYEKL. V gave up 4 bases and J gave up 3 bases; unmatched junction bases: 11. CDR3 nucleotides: TGCGCCAGCAGCCCATCTCTGCGGGAGGCAAACTACAATGAGCAGTTCTTC. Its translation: CASSPSLREANYNEQFF.

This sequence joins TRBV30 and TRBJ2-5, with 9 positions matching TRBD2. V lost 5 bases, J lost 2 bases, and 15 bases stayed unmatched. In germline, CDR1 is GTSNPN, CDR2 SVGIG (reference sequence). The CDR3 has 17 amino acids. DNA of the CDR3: TGTGCCTGGCGCCGCGGCGCTAGCGGGGACTATCAAGAGACCCAGTACTTC. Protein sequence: CAWRRGASGDYQETQYF.

CDR3 DNA sequence: TGTGCCAGCAGCCCTGGGTTCGGGGCCTCCTCCTACAATGAGCAGTTCTTC. As protein: CASSPGFGASSYNEQFF. V is TRBV7-3 and J is TRBJ2-1; D could derive from TRBD1 or TRBD2 (5 bases each). In germline, CDR1 is SGHTA, CDR2 FQGTGA. V shed 5 bases and J shed 0 bases, with 17 bases lying between them. The CDR3 consists of 17 residues. The variable domain in full, completed from reference TRBV7-3 and TRBJ2-1, reads GAGVSQTPSNKVTEKGKYVELRCDPISGHTALYWYRQSLGQGPEFLIYFQGTGAADDSGLPNDRFFAVRPEGSVSTLKIQRTERGDSAVYLCASSPGFGASSYNEQFFGPGTRLTVL.

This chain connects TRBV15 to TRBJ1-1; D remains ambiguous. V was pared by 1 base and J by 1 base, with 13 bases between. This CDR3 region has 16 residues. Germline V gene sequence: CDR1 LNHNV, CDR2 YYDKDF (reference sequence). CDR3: CATSRVAVWGNTEAFF. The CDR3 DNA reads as TGTGCCACCAGCAGAGTTGCGGTGTGGGGGAACACTGAAGCTTTCTTT. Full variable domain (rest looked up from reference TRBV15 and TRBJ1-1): DAMVIQNPRYQVTQFGKPVTLSCSQTLNHNVMYWYQQKSSQAPKLLFHYYDKDFNNEADTPDNFQSRRPNTSFCFLDIRSPGLGDTAMYLCATSRVAVWGNTEAFFGQGTRLTVV.

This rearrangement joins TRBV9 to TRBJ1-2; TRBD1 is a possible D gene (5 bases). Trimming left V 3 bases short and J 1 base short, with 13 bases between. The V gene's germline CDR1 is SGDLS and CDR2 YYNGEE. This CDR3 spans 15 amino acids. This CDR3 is CASSATGTGNYGYTF. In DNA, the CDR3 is TGTGCCAGCAGCGCAACCGGGACGGGTAACTATGGCTACACCTTC.

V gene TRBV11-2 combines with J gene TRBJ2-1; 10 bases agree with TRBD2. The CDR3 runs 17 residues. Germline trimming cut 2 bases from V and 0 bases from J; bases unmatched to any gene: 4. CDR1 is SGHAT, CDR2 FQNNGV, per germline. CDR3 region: CASSLQAGGRSYNEQFF. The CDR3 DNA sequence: TGTGCCAGCAGCTTACAAGCGGGAGGGCGCTCCTACAATGAGCAGTTCTTC.

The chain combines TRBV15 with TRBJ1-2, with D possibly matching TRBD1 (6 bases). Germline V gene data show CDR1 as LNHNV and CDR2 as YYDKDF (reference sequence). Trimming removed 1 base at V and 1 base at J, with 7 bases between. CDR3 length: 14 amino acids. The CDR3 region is CATSRAGDNYGYTF. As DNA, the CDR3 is TGTGCCACCAGCAGAGCAGGGGATAACTATGGCTACACCTTC.